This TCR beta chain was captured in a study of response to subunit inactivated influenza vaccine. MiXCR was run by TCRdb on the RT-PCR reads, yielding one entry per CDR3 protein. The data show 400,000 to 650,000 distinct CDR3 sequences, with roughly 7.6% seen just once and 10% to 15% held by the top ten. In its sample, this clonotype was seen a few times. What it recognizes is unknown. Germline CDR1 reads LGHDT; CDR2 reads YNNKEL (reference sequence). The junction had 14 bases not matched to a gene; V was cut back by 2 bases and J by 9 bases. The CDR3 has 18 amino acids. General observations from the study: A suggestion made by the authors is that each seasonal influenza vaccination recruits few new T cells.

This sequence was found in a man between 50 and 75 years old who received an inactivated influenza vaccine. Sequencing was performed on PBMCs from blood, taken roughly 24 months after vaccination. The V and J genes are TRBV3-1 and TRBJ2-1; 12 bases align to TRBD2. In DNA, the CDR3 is TGTGCCAGCAGCCAAAGCTTCGGTCTAGCGGGGGGGCCCCGTGAGCAGTTCTTC. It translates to CASSQSFGLAGGPREQFF.